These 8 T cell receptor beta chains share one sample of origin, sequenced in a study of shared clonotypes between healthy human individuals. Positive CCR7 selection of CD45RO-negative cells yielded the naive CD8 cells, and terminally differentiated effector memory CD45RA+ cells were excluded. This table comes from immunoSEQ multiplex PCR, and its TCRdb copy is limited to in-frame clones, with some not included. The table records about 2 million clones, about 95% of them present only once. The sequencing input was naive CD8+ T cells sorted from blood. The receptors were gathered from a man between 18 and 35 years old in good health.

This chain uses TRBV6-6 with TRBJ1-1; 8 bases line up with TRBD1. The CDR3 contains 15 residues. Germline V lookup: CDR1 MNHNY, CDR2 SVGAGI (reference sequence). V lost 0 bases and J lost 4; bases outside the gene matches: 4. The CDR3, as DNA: TGTGCCAGCAGTTACTCCCAGGGGGCCAGCACTGAAGCTTTCTTT. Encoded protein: CASSYSQGASTEAFF.

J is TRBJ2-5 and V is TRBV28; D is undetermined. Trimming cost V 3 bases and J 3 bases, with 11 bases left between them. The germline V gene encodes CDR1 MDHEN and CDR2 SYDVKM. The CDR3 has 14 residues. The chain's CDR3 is CASSFEQSEETQYF. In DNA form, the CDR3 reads TGTGCCAGCAGTTTCGAACAGAGTGAAGAGACCCAGTACTTC.

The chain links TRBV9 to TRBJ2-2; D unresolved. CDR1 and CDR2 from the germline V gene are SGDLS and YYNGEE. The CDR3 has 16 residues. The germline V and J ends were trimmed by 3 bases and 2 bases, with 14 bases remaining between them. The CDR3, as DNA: TGTGCCAGCAGCGCCGACATCCTTCCTAACACCGGGGAGCTGTTTTTT. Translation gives CASSADILPNTGELFF. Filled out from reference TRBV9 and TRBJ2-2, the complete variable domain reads DSGVTQTPKHLITATGQRVTLRCSPRSGDLSVYWYQQSLDQGLQFLIQYYNGEERAKGNILERFSAQQFPDLHSELNLSSLELGDSALYFCASSADILPNTGELFFGEGSRLTVL.

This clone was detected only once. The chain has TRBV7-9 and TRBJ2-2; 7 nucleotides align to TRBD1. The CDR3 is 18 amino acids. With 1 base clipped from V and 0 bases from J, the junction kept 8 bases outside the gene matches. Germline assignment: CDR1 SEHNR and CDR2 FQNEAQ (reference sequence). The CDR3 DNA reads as TGTGCCAGCAGCTTAGGGTGGGACAGCGGATCGAACACCGGGGAGCTGTTTTTT. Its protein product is CASSLGWDSGSNTGELFF. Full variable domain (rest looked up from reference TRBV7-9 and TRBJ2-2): DTGVSQNPRHKITKRGQNVTFRCDPISEHNRLYWYRQTLGQGPEFLTYFQNEAQLEKSRLLSDRFSAERPKGSFSTLEIQRTEQGDSAMYLCASSLGWDSGSNTGELFFGEGSRLTVL.

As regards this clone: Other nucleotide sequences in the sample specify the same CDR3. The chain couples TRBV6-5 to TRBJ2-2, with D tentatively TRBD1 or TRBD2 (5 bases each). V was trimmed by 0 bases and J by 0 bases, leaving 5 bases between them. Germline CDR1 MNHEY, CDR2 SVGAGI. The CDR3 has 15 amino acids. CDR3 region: CASSYSGANTGELFF. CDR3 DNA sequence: TGTGCCAGCAGTTACTCGGGGGCGAACACCGGGGAGCTGTTTTTT.

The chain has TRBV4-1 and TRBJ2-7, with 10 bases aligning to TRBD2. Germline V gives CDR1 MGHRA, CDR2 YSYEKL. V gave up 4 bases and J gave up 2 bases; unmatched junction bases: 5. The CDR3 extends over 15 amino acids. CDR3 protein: CASSPATSGTYEQYF. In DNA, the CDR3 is TGCGCCAGCAGCCCCGCTACTAGCGGGACCTACGAGCAGTACTTC.

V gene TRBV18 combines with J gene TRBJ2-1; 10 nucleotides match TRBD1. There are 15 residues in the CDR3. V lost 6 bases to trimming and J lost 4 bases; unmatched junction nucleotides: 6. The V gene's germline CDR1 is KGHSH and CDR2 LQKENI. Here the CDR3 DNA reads TGTGCCAGCTCCTCTCGGGACAGGGGATACAATGAGCAGTTCTTC. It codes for CASSSRDRGYNEQFF. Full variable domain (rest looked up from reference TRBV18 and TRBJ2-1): NAGVMQNPRHLVRRRGQEARLRCSPMKGHSHVYWYRQLPEEGLKFMVYLQKENIIDESGMPKERFSAEFPKEGPSILRIQQVVRGDSAAYFCASSSRDRGYNEQFFGPGTRLTVL.

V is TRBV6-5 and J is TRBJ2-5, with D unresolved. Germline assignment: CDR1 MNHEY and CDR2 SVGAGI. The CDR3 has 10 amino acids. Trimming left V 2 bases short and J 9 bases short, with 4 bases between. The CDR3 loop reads CASSYESQYF. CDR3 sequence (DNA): TGTGCCAGCAGTTACGAATCCCAGTACTTC.